This is a list of T cell receptor beta chains from one sample in a study of T-cell memory formation after mild COVID-19. MiXCR was run by TCRdb on the 5' RACE reads, yielding one entry per CDR3 protein. This table has roughly 70,000 distinct CDR3 sequences, approximately 15% appearing once. The sequenced sample consisted of PBMCs or a T cell subset sorted from them (not recorded which). Receptors were obtained from an adult woman who had mild COVID-19 (a few samples of this study predate the infection). Cell type and time point are not known. The conserved cysteine and the conserved F or W are not part of the CDR3 here.

>TRBV20-1|TRBJ2-7
SARPGLAVLYEQY
>TRBV7-9|TRBJ2-2
ASSSPGGVAGELF
>TRBV7-9|TRBJ2-1
ASIPLFKRGSYNEQF
>TRBV20-1|TRBJ2-7
SANRDPEQY
>TRBV12-3/TRBV12-4|TRBJ2-1
ASSSSQRGYNEQF
>TRBV7-6|TRBJ2-3
ASSHGGGPTDTQY
>TRBV29-1|TRBJ2-5
SVETPLAGETQY
>TRBV7-7|TRBJ2-3
ASSPRGGTQY
>TRBV18|TRBJ1-3
ASSPLTGASGNTIY
>TRBV19|TRBJ2-1
ASSIAALYNEQF
>TRBV7-8|TRBJ2-3
ASSQTWFSTDTQY
>TRBV20-1|TRBJ1-1
SARNTRGTEAF
>TRBV7-9|TRBJ2-5
ASSPQAQETQY
>TRBV5-1|TRBJ1-1
ASGISSRLDTEAF
>TRBV7-6|TRBJ1-1
ASSLAGPGVLNTEAF
>TRBV2|TRBJ1-1
ASSEHREGAF
>TRBV9|TRBJ2-3
ASSVVGEADTDTQY
>TRBV12-3/TRBV12-4|TRBJ2-1
ASSYVAGVALSNEQF
>TRBV23-1|TRBJ2-2
ASSQSVVRTGELF
>TRBV3-1|TRBJ1-2
ASSQEAGANYGYT
>TRBV18|TRBJ2-7
ASSPETRLYEQY
>TRBV29-1|TRBJ1-2
SVDAGQGSYGYT
>TRBV4-3|TRBJ2-2
ASSQDSNTGELF
>TRBV6-1|TRBJ2-1
ASTKGWDEQF
>TRBV29-1|TRBJ2-7
SVESSRGNEQY
>TRBV11-2|TRBJ2-7
ASSLDQLTREQY
>TRBV13|TRBJ1-2
ASSLGVEGDYGYT
>TRBV2|TRBJ1-3
ASLLSALSTGNTIY
>TRBV30|TRBJ2-1
AWSGDLTSSYNEQF
>TRBV20-1|TRBJ1-2
SAHPLRGNYGYT
>TRBV7-8|TRBJ2-2
ASSTRTANTGELF
>TRBV27|TRBJ1-1
ASRTQGNTEAF
>TRBV12-3/TRBV12-4|TRBJ2-1
ASSPGPIGYNEQF
>TRBV19|TRBJ2-1
ATSGNEQF
>TRBV7-9|TRBJ2-7
ASSLTPATYEQY
>TRBV5-1|TRBJ2-1
ASSLAPAGEQF
>TRBV12-3/TRBV12-4|TRBJ2-1
ASESSYNEQF
>TRBV5-1|TRBJ2-5
ASSLRGGSQETQY
>TRBV5-1|TRBJ2-3
ASSPGLPIRAADTQY
>TRBV27|TRBJ2-3
ASSPLWTGGTDTQY
>TRBV5-1|TRBJ2-3
ASSPGQGGTDTQY
>TRBV7-8|TRBJ1-5
ASSFSNQPQH
>TRBV7-9|TRBJ2-1
ASSPLTGSRNEQF
>TRBV2|TRBJ2-3
ASSVGASGAPDTQY
>TRBV27|TRBJ2-5
ASSLGLGIETQY
>TRBV4-3|TRBJ2-7
ASSQEFRLAGGPYEQY
>TRBV9|TRBJ2-5
ASSVGLADGETQY
>TRBV5-5|TRBJ2-5
ASSFMDSLEGETQY
>TRBV7-9|TRBJ2-5
ASRGGRQSQETQY